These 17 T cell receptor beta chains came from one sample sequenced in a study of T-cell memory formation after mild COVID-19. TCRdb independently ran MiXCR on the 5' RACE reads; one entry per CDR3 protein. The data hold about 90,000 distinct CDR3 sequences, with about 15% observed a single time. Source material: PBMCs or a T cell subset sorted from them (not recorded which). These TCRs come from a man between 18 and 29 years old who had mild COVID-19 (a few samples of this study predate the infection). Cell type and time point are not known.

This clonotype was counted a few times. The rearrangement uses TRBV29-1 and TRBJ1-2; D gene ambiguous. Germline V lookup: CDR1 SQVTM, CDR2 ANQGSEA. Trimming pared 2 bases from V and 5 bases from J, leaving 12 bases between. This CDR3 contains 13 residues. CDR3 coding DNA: TGCAGCGTTGAAAATTCCGGAACATATGGCTACACCTTC. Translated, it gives CSVENSGTYGYTF.

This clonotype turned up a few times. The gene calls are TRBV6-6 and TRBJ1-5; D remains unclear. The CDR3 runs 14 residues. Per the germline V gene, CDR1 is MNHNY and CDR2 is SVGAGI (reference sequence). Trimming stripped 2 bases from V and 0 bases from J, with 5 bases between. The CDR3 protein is CASSYSHSNQPQHF. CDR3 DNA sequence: TGTGCCAGCAGTTACAGTCATAGCAATCAGCCCCAGCATTTT.

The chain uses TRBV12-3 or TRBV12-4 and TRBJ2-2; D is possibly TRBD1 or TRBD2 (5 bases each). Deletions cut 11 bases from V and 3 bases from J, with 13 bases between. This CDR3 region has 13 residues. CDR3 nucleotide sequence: TGTGCCGGGGTGGGGGTCGACACCGGGGAGCTGTTTTTT. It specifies CAGVGVDTGELFF.

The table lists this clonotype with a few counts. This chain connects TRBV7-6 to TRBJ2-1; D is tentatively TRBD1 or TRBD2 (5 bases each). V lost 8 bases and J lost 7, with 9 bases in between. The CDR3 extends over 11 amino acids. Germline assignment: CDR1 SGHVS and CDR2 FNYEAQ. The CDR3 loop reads CASRDGNEQFF. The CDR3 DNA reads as TGTGCCAGCCGGGACGGGAATGAGCAGTTCTTC.

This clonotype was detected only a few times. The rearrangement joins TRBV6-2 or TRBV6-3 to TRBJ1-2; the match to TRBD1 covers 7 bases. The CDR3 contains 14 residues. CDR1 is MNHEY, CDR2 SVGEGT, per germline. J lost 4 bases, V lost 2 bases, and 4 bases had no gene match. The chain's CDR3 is CASSYPTGPYGYTF. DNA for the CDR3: TGTGCCAGCAGTTACCCGACAGGGCCCTATGGCTACACCTTC.

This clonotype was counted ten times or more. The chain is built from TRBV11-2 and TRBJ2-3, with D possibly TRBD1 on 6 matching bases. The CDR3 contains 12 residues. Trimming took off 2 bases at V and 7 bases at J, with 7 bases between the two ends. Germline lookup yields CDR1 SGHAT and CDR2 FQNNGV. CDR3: CASSLRGNTQYF. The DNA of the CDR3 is TGTGCCAGCAGCTTAAGGGGGAATACGCAGTATTTT.

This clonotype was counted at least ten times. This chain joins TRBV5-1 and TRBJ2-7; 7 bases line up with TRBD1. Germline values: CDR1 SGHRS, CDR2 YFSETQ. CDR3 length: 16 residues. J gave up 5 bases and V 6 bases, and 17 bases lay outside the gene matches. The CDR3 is CASTYNSPTGAHEQYF. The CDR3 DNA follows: TGCGCCAGCACCTACAACAGCCCCACAGGGGCCCACGAGCAGTACTTC.

The CDR3 region has the DNA TGTGCCAGCAGCTTAGGTGGGGTGAACACTGAAGCTTTCTTT. Its protein is CASSLGGVNTEAFF. The chain is built from TRBV7-9 and TRBJ1-1; no definite D call. Trimming cost V 1 base and J 0 bases, with 6 bases left between them. Germline V CDR1 and CDR2: SEHNR, FQNEAQ (reference sequence). CDR3 length: 14 amino acids.

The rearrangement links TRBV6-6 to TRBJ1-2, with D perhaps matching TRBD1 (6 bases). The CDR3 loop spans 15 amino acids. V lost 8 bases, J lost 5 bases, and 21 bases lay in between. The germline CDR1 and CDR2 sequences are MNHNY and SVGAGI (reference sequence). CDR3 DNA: TGTGCCAGCGAAGCTTTCTCCGGGACAATTTATGGCTACACCTTC. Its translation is CASEAFSGTIYGYTF.

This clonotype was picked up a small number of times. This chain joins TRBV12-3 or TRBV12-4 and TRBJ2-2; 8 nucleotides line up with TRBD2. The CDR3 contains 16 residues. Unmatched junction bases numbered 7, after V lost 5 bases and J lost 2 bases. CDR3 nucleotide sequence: TGTGCCAGCAGTCCGTTAGCGGGGACTAACACCGGGGAGCTGTTTTTT. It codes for CASSPLAGTNTGELFF.

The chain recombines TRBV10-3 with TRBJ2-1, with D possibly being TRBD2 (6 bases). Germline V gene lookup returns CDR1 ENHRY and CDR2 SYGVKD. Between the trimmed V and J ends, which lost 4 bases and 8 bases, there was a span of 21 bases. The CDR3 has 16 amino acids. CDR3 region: CAISASGTRGGDEQFF. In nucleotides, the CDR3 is TGTGCCATCAGTGCCTCCGGGACTCGGGGCGGAGATGAGCAGTTCTTC.

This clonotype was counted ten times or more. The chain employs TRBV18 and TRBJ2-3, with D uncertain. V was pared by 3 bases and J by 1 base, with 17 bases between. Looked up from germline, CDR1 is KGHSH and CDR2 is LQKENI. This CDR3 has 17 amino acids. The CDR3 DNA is TGTGCCAGCTCACCCGAAAAACGACGGAGCCGCACAGATACGCAGTATTTT. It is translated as CASSPEKRRSRTDTQYF.

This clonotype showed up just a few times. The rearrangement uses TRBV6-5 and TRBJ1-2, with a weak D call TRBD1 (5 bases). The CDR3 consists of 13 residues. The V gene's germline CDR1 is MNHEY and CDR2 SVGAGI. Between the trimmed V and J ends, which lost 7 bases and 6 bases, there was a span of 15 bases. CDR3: CASNGGWGDGYTF. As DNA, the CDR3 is TGTGCCAGCAACGGGGGATGGGGGGATGGCTACACCTTC.

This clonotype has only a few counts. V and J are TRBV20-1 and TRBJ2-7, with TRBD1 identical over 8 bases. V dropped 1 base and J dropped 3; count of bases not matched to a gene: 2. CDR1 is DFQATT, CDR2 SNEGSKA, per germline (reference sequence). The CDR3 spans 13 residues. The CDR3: CSARGQGNYEQYV. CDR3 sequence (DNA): TGCAGTGCTAGAGGACAGGGGAACTACGAGCAGTACGTC.

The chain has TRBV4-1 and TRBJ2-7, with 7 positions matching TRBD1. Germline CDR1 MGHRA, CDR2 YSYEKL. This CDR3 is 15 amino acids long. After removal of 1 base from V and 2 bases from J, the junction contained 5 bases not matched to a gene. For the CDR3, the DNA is TGCGCCAGCAGCCAAGGACGACAGGGCCCCTACGAGCAGTACGTC. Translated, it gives CASSQGRQGPYEQYV.

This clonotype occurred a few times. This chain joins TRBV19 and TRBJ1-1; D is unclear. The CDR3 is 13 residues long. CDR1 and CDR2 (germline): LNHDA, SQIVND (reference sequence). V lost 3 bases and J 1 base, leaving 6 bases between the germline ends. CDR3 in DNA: TGTGCCAGTAGTATTGGCGGGAACACTGAAGCTTTCTTT. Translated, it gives CASSIGGNTEAFF.

CDR3 in amino acids: CASSYDPGQPQHF. CDR3 bases: TGTGCCAGCAGTTACGATCCTGGGCAGCCCCAGCATTTT. The chain couples TRBV6-5 to TRBJ1-5; D unclear. CDR1 MNHEY and CDR2 SVGAGI come from the germline V gene. The CDR3 has 13 amino acids. Trimming stripped 2 bases from V and 7 bases from J, with 9 bases between.